These T cell receptor beta chains were read from a single sample in a study of blood T cell repertoires in COVID-19. Profiled with immunoSEQ multiplex PCR; TCRdb holds only in-frame clones, not every one. The table includes 45,000 to 70,000 clones, around 81% detected once. Sequenced: peripheral blood. The source is a woman aged 80 or over with active or convalescent COVID-19. CDR3s include the opening cysteine and the closing phenylalanine or tryptophan. A D gene is named only where the DNA matches it firmly. Rows give clone size only sometimes, using once, few, many, or a class for an expanded clone.

size	D	J	V	CDR3	DNA
NA	NA	TRBJ1-4	TRBV19	CASNRRGTATNEKLFF	TGTGCCAGTAACAGAAGGGGTACGGCAACTAATGAAAAACTGTTTTTT
NA	NA	TRBJ2-5	TRBV13	CASSSTVAQETQYF	TGTGCCAGCAGCTCTACAGTGGCCCAAGAGACCCAGTACTTC
NA	TRBD1	TRBJ1-2	TRBV29-1	CSVGDRASNYGYTF	TGCAGCGTTGGGGACAGGGCCTCTAACTATGGCTACACCTTC
once	TRBD1	TRBJ1-1	TRBV5-6	CASSLAEGGQGPLGAFF	TGTGCCAGCAGCTTGGCCGAAGGGGGCCAGGGCCCTCTCGGAGCTTTCTTT
once	NA	TRBJ1-1	TRBV19	CASSNGGAMNTEAFF	TGTGCCAGTAGTAACGGTGGGGCCATGAACACTGAAGCTTTCTTT
NA	NA	TRBJ1-2	TRBV19	CASSIDLRGKENYGYTF	TGTGCCAGTAGTATAGATCTTCGGGGGAAAGAAAACTATGGCTACACCTTC
NA	NA	TRBJ2-7	TRBV28	CASSTGTRYEQYF	TGTGCCAGCAGTACCGGGACACGGTACGAGCAGTACTTC
NA	TRBD1	TRBJ2-7	TRBV4-2	CASSQERTGGNEQYF	TGTGCCAGCAGCCAAGAGAGGACAGGGGGGAACGAGCAGTACTTC
NA	TRBD2	TRBJ2-3	TRBV6-5	CASSPGLAGADTQYF	TGTGCCAGCAGCCCGGGACTAGCGGGGGCCGATACGCAGTATTTT
NA	TRBD2	TRBJ2-2	TRBV4-2	CASSKGAGGNTGELFF	TGTGCCAGCAGTAAGGGAGCGGGGGGTAACACCGGGGAGCTGTTTTTT
NA	NA	TRBJ2-3	TRBV4-2	CASSQEGHSTSTDTQYF	TGTGCCAGCAGCCAAGAGGGGCACAGCACAAGCACAGATACGCAGTATTTT
NA	NA	TRBJ2-1	TRBV21-1	CASSMGLAGGLERSYNEQFF	TGTGCCAGCAGCATGGGACTAGCGGGGGGACTAGAGAGGTCCTACAATGAGCAGTTCTTC
NA	TRBD1	TRBJ1-1	TRBV3-1/TRBV3-2	CASSQVLQGGAEAFF	TGTGCCAGCAGCCAAGTTTTGCAGGGGGGCGCTGAAGCTTTCTTT
NA	NA	TRBJ1-1	TRBV5-4	CASSLGGMNTEAFF	TGTGCCAGTAGTCTCGGGGGGATGAACACTGAAGCTTTCTTT
once	NA	TRBJ1-2	TRBV6-2/TRBV6-3	CASSYGVGAYGYTF	TGTGCCAGCAGTTACGGAGTAGGGGCCTATGGCTACACCTTC
NA	TRBD1	TRBJ2-1	TRBV19	CASSIRQGAEQFF	TGTGCCAGTAGTATACGACAGGGGGCTGAGCAGTTCTTC
NA	NA	TRBJ2-3	TRBV18	CASSPPGITGFTDTQYF	TGTGCCAGCTCACCACCGGGAATCACAGGGTTCACAGATACGCAGTATTTT
NA	TRBD1	TRBJ2-2	TRBV20-1	CSASTGDTGELFF	TGCAGTGCGAGTACAGGGGACACCGGGGAGCTGTTTTTT
NA	TRBD2	TRBJ2-5	TRBV18	CASSGLAGSQETQYF	TGTGCCAGCTCAGGGCTAGCGGGGTCACAAGAGACCCAGTACTTC
NA	NA	TRBJ1-5	TRBV7-2	CASSLQGLNQPQHF	TGTGCCAGCAGCTTACAGGGGCTAAATCAGCCCCAGCATTTT
NA	NA	TRBJ1-5	TRBV7-2	CASSLAGLLGQPQHF	TGTGCCAGCAGCTTAGCGGGACTACTGGGTCAGCCCCAGCATTTT
NA	NA	TRBJ2-7	TRBV29-1	CSVELPTSYEQYF	TGCAGCGTTGAATTGCCGACATCCTACGAGCAGTACTTC
NA	NA	TRBJ1-1	TRBV21-1	CASSKGPLWGRRSEAFF	TGTGCCAGCAGCAAAGGCCCGTTGTGGGGGCGTCGTTCTGAAGCTTTCTTT
NA	TRBD1	TRBJ2-2	TRBV29-1	CSVETGANTGELFF	TGCAGCGTCGAAACAGGGGCCAACACCGGGGAGCTGTTTTTT
NA	NA	TRBJ2-2	TRBV28	CASSPGITGELFF	TGTGCCAGCAGTCCGGGGATCACCGGGGAGCTGTTTTTT
NA	TRBD1	TRBJ1-1	TRBV6-2/TRBV6-3	CASSYPTGGLETEAFF	TGTGCCAGCAGTTACCCGACAGGGGGACTGGAAACTGAAGCTTTCTTT
NA	TRBD1	TRBJ2-5	TRBV3-1/TRBV3-2	CASSLQGAETQYF	TGTGCCAGCAGCTTACAGGGGGCAGAGACCCAGTACTTC
once	NA	TRBJ1-4	TRBV18	CASSQSPGEKLFF	TGTGCCAGCTCACAGTCCCCGGGTGAAAAACTGTTTTTT
NA	NA	TRBJ2-7	TRBV9	CASSGPGHYEQYF	TGTGCCAGCAGCGGTCCGGGACACTACGAGCAGTACTTC
NA	NA	TRBJ2-7	TRBV15	CATSRDREIYEQYF	TGTGCCACCAGCAGAGACAGGGAAATCTACGAGCAGTACTTC
once	NA	TRBJ2-7	TRBV6-5	CASSYDALGEQYF	TGTGCCAGCAGTTATGACGCCCTCGGGGAGCAGTACTTC
NA	NA	TRBJ1-5	TRBV28	CASNSPQARRPQHF	TGTGCCAGCAACTCTCCACAGGCCAGGCGGCCCCAGCATTTT
NA	TRBD1	TRBJ1-6	TRBV19	CASSTGTGVSSNSPLHF	TGTGCCAGTAGTACGGGGACAGGGGTCTCATCTAATTCACCCCTCCACTTT
NA	NA	TRBJ1-6	TRBV9	CASSVDLSPDSPLHF	TGTGCCAGCAGCGTAGATCTTTCCCCGGATTCACCCCTCCACTTT
NA	NA	TRBJ1-6	TRBV19	CASSLPGLSNSPLHF	TGTGCCAGTAGTCTACCGGGACTTAGTAATTCACCCCTCCACTTT
few	TRBD1	TRBJ2-1	TRBV19	CASSRGGTGAYNEQFF	TGTGCCAGTAGTCGTGGCGGGACAGGGGCGTACAATGAGCAGTTCTTC
NA	TRBD1	TRBJ1-6	TRBV4-2	CASSRGTGTNSPLHF	TGTGCCAGCAGCCGGGGGACAGGGACCAATTCACCCCTCCACTTT
NA	NA	TRBJ1-2	TRBV27	CASSIGVNYGYTF	TGTGCCAGCAGCATCGGGGTTAACTATGGCTACACCTTC
NA	TRBD1	TRBJ1-3	TRBV7-2	CASSLETGSGNTIYF	TGTGCCAGCAGCTTAGAGACAGGGTCCGGAAACACCATATATTTT
NA	NA	TRBJ1-2	TRBV13	CASSLAQLGYTF	TGTGCCAGCAGCTTAGCACAGCTTGGCTACACCTTC
NA	NA	TRBJ1-2	TRBV7-9	CASSNLYGYTF	TGTGCCAGCAGCAATCTCTATGGCTACACCTTC